This entry lists 4 T cell receptor beta chains sequenced from one sample in a study of CD8 T cells in ankylosing spondylitis. Findings and caveats of the study: One TCR beta motif, made up of about 8 highly homologous variants, appeared characteristic of ankylosing spondylitis blood.

TCRdb itself ran the 5' RACE reads through MiXCR, one entry per CDR3 protein. The data show around 480,000 distinct CDR3 sequences, 15% to 20% seen once. No cognate antigen is known for these TCRs. Sequencing input: blood, either unsorted or a sorted T cell fraction (not recorded which). All receptors come from a male donor with ankylosing spondylitis.

The chain carries TRBV20-1 and TRBJ2-7, with 8 bases that match TRBD2. The CDR3 sequence is 15 residues long. The J segment lost 0 bases and the V segment lost 4 bases, leaving 8 bases of the junction unmatched. Germline V gene sequence: CDR1 DFQATT, CDR2 SNEGSKA (reference sequence). The CDR3 DNA sequence: TGCAGTGCTACGGGAACTAGCGGAAGCTCCTACGAGCAGTACTTC. Translating it yields CSATGTSGSSYEQYF.

This clonotype was counted a few times. The rearrangement uses TRBV7-9 and TRBJ2-2, with D perhaps given as TRBD1 or TRBD2 (5 bases each). With 1 base removed from V and 2 bases from J, the gap between germline ends came to 14 bases. This CDR3 has 17 residues. The germline gives CDR1 SEHNR, CDR2 FQNEAQ (reference sequence). In DNA, the CDR3 is TGTGCCAGCAGCTTAGTATCGGGGCAGGCCAACACCGGGGAGCTGTTTTTT. It is translated as CASSLVSGQANTGELFF. Looking up the rest from reference TRBV7-9 and TRBJ2-2 gives the full variable domain: DTGVSQNPRHKITKRGQNVTFRCDPISEHNRLYWYRQTLGQGPEFLTYFQNEAQLEKSRLLSDRFSAERPKGSFSTLEIQRTEQGDSAMYLCASSLVSGQANTGELFFGEGSRLTVL.

The rearrangement joins TRBV13 to TRBJ2-3; TRBD1 or TRBD2 may be the D gene (6 bases each). Germline values: CDR1 PRHDT, CDR2 FYEKMQ (reference sequence). V lost 5 bases and J 7 bases, leaving 25 bases between the germline ends. CDR3 length: 17 amino acids. CDR3 DNA: TGTGCCAGCAGCGCCGCGGGGTCCGGGGGCCCCGGACATACGCAGTATTTT. Its translation is CASSAAGSGGPGHTQYF.

CDR3 in DNA: TGTGCCATCAGTGAGGTCCCGAGGGTACAGTACTTC. Translated: CAISEVPRVQYF. This sequence joins TRBV10-3 and TRBJ2-7; a weak D match, TRBD2 (5 bases). V lost 2 bases to trimming and J lost 10 bases, with 12 bases between them. The CDR3 is 12 amino acids. Germline CDR1 and CDR2: ENHRY and SYGVKD.